This T cell receptor (beta chain) came from a study of control samples from healthy donors and cancer patients (dated by TCRdb to the early 2020s). The CDR3 has 11 amino acids, counting the end cysteine and phenylalanine. Of all the DNA, just the CDR3 is kept, 33 bases in frame from base 1. CDR1 and CDR2 (LNHDA, SQIVND) derive from the germline V gene (reference sequence). The germline ends are 8 bases apart after V is trimmed by 5 bases and J by 7 bases. Libraries came from the immunoSEQ multiplex PCR assay. In TCRdb, the immuneACCESS table is reduced to in-frame sequences with V and J assigned. These tables do not hold every clone; where another copy was compared, an unresolved V gene accounts for under half, and the others remain unexplained. In all, the sample holds more than 85,000 clones, and roughly 80% of those were seen once. Approximately 13% of the sample rests with the top ten. Of note for this clone: Its antigen is unknown. The record has no base qualities; no much larger clone is one base away.

The chain couples TRBV19 to TRBJ1-1; there is no confident call for the D gene. Sample: blood. This clonotype originated in a woman in her fifties or sixties in good health. The nucleotide sequence reads TGTGCCAGTAGTTACAAGCTTGAAGCTTTCTTT. Its protein is CASSYKLEAFF.